This T cell receptor (beta chain) was captured in a study of blood T cell repertoires in COVID-19 (dated by TCRdb to between 2020 and 2021). With regard to the full study: Samples covering the acute and convalescent phases of COVID-19 were provided by collaborators in the United States, Italy and Spain. Where available, HLA class I and class II types were obtained from metadata supplied by the sample provider rather than from assay-based typing. The prospective study material was composed of cDNA or gDNA derived from T cells, B-cell-depleted T cells, or PBMCs. A de-identified subject ID, COVID-19 status, age in years and sex were almost always included in the sample metadata. A freely available public database, intended as a resource for researchers studying the immune response to SARS-CoV-2, is where the repertoires were released. The samples were drawn from two sources: the first 160 participants of the ongoing ImmuneRACE study, and fewer than 1,500 subjects contributed by 6 global collaborators. Deeply sampled blood TCRbeta repertoires from subjects exposed to, actively infected with, or recovered from COVID-19 were included in the dataset. Summary of the overall study and its limitations: Clinical and demographic metadata were provided uncurated, with the amount varying by source and participant.

CDR3 length: 14 amino acids, cysteine to phenylalanine. Left in the record is the CDR3 DNA by itself, 42 bases read in frame from the first base. Reading the germline V gene gives CDR1 SGHTS and CDR2 YDEGEE. V is cut back by 4 bases and J by 3 bases, with 6 bases in the junction unmatched. Worth noting for this clone: No antigen is known for it. The input lacks base qualities; no much larger clone sits a single base away.

The immunoSEQ Assay, a bias-controlled multiplex PCR, was used to amplify TCRbeta CDR3 regions from genomic DNA. The original methods were these. Nucleated cell counts per sample were estimated from amplification of reference gene primers within the assay. To quantify the absolute abundance of each unique TCRbeta CDR3 rearrangement, sequence reads were collapsed and filtered. For each sample, productive Simpson clonality was calculated as the square root of Simpson's diversity index across productive rearrangements. The table comes from immuneACCESS by way of TCRdb, which keeps in-frame sequences with V and J called. Part of the clones is missing from these tables; in studies checked, under half for an unresolved V gene and the rest for unknown reasons. D and trimming were read from the DNA, whereas the V and J calls and clone size are those reported in that table. This sample is represented by about 440,000 clones; approximately 88% of them were singletons. Clones ranked in the top ten supply around 13% of the sample.

In Seattle, one collaborating source enrolled patients while the infection was active and tracked those patients longitudinally over the course of disease. Whole blood was collected in K2EDTA tubes by collaborating institutions according to the institutions' own protocols. Collaborator samples were shipped for TCRbeta analysis as frozen whole blood, isolated PBMCs, or DNA extracted from either sample type. This TCR derives from a woman aged 45-65 years with COVID-19, enrolled during active disease. What was sequenced was peripheral blood. The rearrangement joined TRBV5-8 to TRBJ1-1; the central 7 bases match TRBD1. The DNA is TGTGCCAGCAGCCGCGACAGGGAGGACACTGAAGCTTTCTTT. Translated, it gives CASSRDREDTEAFF.